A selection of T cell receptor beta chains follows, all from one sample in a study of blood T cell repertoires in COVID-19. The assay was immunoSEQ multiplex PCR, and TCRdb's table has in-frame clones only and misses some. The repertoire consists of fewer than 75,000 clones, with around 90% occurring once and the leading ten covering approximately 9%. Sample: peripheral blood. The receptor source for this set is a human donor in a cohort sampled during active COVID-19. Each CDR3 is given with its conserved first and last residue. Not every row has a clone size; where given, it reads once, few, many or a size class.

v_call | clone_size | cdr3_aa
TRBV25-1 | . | CASSGTGTYNEQFF
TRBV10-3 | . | CATFPGQGKETQYF
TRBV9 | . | CASSVLAGLRGSYNEQFF
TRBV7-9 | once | CASSFDRGDSNQPQHF
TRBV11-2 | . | CASSPQGSGNTIYF
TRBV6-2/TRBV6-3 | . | CASSRGLAGSEQFF
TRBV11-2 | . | CASSPSGIQETQYF
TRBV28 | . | CASASSDNEQFF
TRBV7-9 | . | CASSLAGVGEQYF
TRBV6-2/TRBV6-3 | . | CASSSGSGPYEQYF
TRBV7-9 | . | CASSFTGGKAGNTIYF
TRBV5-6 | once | CASSLAGTSGRQGDTQYF
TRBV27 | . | CASSSTGARGLAVSYEQYF
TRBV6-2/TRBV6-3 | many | CASTPDRYGYTF
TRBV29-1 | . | CSALSRGGDKNIQYF
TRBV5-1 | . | CASSLAVGGFTDTQYF
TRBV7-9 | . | CASSLAAGSTDTQYF
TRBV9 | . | CASSVSARGLKYQETQYF
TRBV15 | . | CATSSRLGGNEQFF
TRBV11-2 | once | CASSSTLAGGLRGEQFF
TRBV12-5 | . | CASGLGTQGAGETQYF
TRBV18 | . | CASSPLSQVQETQYF
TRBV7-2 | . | CASSLGVGADGYTF
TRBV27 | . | CASSFGGGQGTNEQFF
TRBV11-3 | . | CASSQTGVEQYF
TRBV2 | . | CASSGGPGSYNEQFF
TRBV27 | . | CASSGLSNTGELFF
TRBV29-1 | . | CSVEGDRVDTEAFF
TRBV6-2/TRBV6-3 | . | CASNPRGSTGQYF
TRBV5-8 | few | CASSSWTGSEQYF
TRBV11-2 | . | CASSLDRQRAYNEQFF
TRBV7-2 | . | CASSLAESVVGGNIQYF
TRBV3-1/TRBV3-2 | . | CASSQPAGESDTQYF
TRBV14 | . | CASSLPGLSTDTQYF
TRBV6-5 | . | CASSYSLADQETQYF
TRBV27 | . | CASRQGAGGYTF
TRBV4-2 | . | CASSQVRRRGDEQFF
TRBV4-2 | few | CASSQEASANYEQYF
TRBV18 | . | CASSPMGQGALIGNTIYF
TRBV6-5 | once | CASSYSAGVNSPLHF
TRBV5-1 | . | CASSLGDSSGNTIYF
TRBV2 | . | CASSDRLFSYEQYF
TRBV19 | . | CASSAGTGTYEQYF
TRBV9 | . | CASSTQGEGQPQHF
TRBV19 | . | CASSITRTGTYEQYF
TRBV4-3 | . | CASSRGTSGRALETQYF
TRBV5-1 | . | CASSPGTGNTEAFF
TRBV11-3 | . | CASSLSGYEQYF
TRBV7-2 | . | CASARGGSTDTQYF
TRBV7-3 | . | CASSLRQATFGGYNEQFF
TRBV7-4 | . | CASSFPQRGGKNTEAFF
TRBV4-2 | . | CASSPKPGLAEETQYF
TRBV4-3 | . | CASSHGILSSYEQYF
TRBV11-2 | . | CASSSLAGVAEQYF
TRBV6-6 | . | CASSVDSGSLSETQYF